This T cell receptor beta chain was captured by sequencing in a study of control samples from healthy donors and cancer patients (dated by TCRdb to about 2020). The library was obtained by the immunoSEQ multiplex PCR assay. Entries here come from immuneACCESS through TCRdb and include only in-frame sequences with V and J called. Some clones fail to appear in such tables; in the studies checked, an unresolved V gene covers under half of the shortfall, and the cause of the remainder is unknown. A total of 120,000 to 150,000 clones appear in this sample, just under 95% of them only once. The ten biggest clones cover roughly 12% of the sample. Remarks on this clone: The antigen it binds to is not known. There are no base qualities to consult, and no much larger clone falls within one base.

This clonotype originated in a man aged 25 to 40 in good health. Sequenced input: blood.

The CDR3 is CASRIVATNEKLFF. The nucleotide sequence reads TGTGCCAGTAGAATAGTTGCAACTAATGAAAAACTGTTTTTT. Recombination linked TRBV6-5 to TRBJ1-4, with no confident D gene call. From cysteine to phenylalanine, the CDR3 is 14 amino acids long. Only the CDR3 DNA stays, 42 bases, in frame from base 1. V is cut by 9 bases and J by 0 bases, and the space between the germline ends is 11 bases. CDR1 MNHEY and CDR2 SVGAGI were looked up in the germline V gene.